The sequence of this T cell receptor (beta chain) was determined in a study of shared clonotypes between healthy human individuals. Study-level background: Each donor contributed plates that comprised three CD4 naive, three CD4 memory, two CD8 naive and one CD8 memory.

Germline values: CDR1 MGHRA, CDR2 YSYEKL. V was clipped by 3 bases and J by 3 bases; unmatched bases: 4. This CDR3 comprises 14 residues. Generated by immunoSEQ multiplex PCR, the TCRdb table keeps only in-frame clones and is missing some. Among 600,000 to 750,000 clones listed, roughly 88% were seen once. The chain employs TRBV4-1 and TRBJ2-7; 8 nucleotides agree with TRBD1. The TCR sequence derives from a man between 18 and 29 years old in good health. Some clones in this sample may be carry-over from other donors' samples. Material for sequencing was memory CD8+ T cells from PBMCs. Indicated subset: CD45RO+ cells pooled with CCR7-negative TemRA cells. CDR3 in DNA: TGCGCCAGCAGCCACAGGACAGGGAACTACGAGCAGTACTTC. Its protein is CASSHRTGNYEQYF.